Given below is one T cell receptor (beta chain) in context. These data are taken from a study of control samples from healthy donors and cancer patients. This CDR3 comprises 14 residues. Germline V gives CDR1 SGHTA, CDR2 FQGNSA. The V gene end was trimmed by 5 bases and the J gene end by 3 bases; junction bases not matched to a gene: 5. Generated by immunoSEQ multiplex PCR, the TCRdb table keeps only in-frame clones and is missing some. This sample has 50,000 to 75,000 clones, with roughly 89% found just once. The receptor was isolated from a man aged 55 to 69 with colorectal cancer. Sequencing used PBMCs. The genes are TRBV7-2 and TRBJ2-7; 9 nucleotides align to TRBD1. CDR3 sequence: CASSPRTGVYEQYF. The DNA for the CDR3 is TGTGCCAGCAGCCCCCGGACAGGGGTCTACGAGCAGTACTTC.